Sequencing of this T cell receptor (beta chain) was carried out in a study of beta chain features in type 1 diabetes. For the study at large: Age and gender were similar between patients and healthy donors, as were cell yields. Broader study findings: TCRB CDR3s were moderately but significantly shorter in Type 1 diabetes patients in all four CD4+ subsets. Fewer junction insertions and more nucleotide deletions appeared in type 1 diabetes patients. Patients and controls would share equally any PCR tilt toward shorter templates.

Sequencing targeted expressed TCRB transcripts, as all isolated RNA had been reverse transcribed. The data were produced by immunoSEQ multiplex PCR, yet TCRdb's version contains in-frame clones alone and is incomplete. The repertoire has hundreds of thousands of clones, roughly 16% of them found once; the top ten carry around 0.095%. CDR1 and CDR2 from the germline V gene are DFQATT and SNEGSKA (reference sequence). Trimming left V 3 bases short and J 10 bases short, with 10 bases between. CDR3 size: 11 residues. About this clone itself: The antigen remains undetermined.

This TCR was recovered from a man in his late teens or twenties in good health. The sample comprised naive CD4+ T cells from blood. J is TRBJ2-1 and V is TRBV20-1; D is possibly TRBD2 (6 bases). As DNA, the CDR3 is TGCAGTGCTAGTAGCGGTACCGAGCAGTTCTTC. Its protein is CSASSGTEQFF.